What follows describes a single T cell receptor (beta chain). What it recognizes is unknown. The data were obtained in a study of cytomegalovirus exposure and HLA in healthy donors. Points from the study as a whole: Among TCR beta chains, those listed as cytomegalovirus-associated numbered more than 150. The study assumed roughly uniform donor sequencing depth for presence/absence analyses. Many donors shared some public TCRs, even though most TCR sequences were rare.

Donors showed nominal health when sampled, although they likely had unrecorded immune exposures. 13 Jbeta primers and 60 Vbeta primers were used for the PCR. The data were produced by immunoSEQ multiplex PCR, yet TCRdb's version contains in-frame clones alone and is incomplete. The sample has some 190,000 clones, around 78% seen once; the top ten hold around 1.5%. The J segment lost 8 bases and the V segment lost 0 bases, leaving 10 bases of the junction unmatched. Germline CDR1 reads SGHTA; CDR2 reads FQGNSA. This CDR3 contains 16 residues. The sequence came from a man aged 18 to 30 in good health and CMV-seronegative. Source material: PBMCs. The chain couples TRBV7-2 to TRBJ1-5; 7 nucleotides align to TRBD1. The DNA for the CDR3 is TGTGCCAGCAGCTTAGCAGGGGGCGCGGGCTATGAGCCCCAGCATTTT. Protein: CASSLAGGAGYEPQHF.